One and the same sample provided the 24 T cell receptor beta chains below, sequenced in a study of blood T cell repertoires in COVID-19. Measured with immunoSEQ multiplex PCR; TCRdb has only the in-frame clones, and not every one. The table has a few hundred thousand clones, 70% to 90% seen once. The source material was PBMCs or T cells enriched from blood (not recorded which). The receptors originated from a woman younger than 35 who had been exposed to COVID-19.

This clone was observed a single time. The chain employs TRBV10-1 and TRBJ2-2, with 7 bases lining up with TRBD2. Germline-derived CDR1 and CDR2 are WNHNN and SYGVQD (reference sequence). The CDR3 runs 17 residues. Trimming at V came to 0 bases and at J to 2 bases, leaving 6 bases not matched to a gene. The CDR3 region has the DNA TGCGCCAGCAGTGAGTCGAAGGGACTAACAAACACCGGGGAGCTGTTTTTT. The encoded protein is CASSESKGLTNTGELFF.

The chain links TRBV10-3 to TRBJ1-1, with D unresolved. V gave up 3 bases and J gave up 0 bases, with 14 bases separating them. Germline V lookup: CDR1 ENHRY, CDR2 SYGVKD. The CDR3 extends over 16 amino acids. The CDR3 sequence: CAISDGLARVNTEAFF. The CDR3 bases are TGTGCCATCAGTGACGGTTTGGCTAGAGTGAACACTGAAGCTTTCTTT.

This chain uses TRBV7-2 with TRBJ2-7, with TRBD2 identical over 10 bases. This CDR3 has 16 amino acids. Germline lookup yields CDR1 SGHTA and CDR2 FQGNSA. V trimming: 1 base; J trimming: 2 bases; junction bases outside the gene matches: 5. The DNA for the CDR3 is TGTGCCAGCAGCTTAGGTAGCGGGGGGACCCCCTACGAGCAGTACTTC. It codes for CASSLGSGGTPYEQYF.

This chain joins TRBV11-1 and TRBJ1-1; D gene uncertain. Trimming shortened V by 5 bases and J by 1 base, and 8 bases separated the two germline ends. The CDR3 covers 13 residues. Germline V gives CDR1 SGHAT, CDR2 FQDESV (reference sequence). CDR3 in DNA: TGTGCCAGCAGCATACTAAGGAACACTGAAGCTTTCTTT. Translation gives CASSILRNTEAFF.

This clone was seen only once. The chain couples TRBV11-3 to TRBJ2-7, with 11 bases fitting TRBD1. The CDR3 consists of 15 residues. The germline CDR1 and CDR2 sequences are SGHNT and YENEEA. V shed 5 bases and J 1 base; nucleotides not matched to a gene: 4. CDR3 DNA: TGTGCCAGCAGCGACCGGGACAGGGGGTCCTACGAGCAGTACTTC. This codes for CASSDRDRGSYEQYF.

The chain links TRBV27 to TRBJ1-2; 7 nucleotides align to TRBD1. The CDR3 is 14 amino acids. With V trimmed by 4 bases and J by 2 bases, 4 bases remained unmatched. Germline values: CDR1 MNHEY, CDR2 SMNVEV (reference sequence). In DNA form, the CDR3 reads TGTGCCAGCAGTTCTCCGGGACAGAACTATGGCTACACCTTC. Protein sequence: CASSSPGQNYGYTF.

The V and J genes are TRBV7-9 and TRBJ2-3; the D gene is possibly TRBD2 (7 bases). The CDR3 consists of 17 residues. CDR1 and CDR2 (germline): SEHNR, FQNEAQ (reference sequence). The V gene lost 5 bases and the J gene lost 0 bases, with 18 bases spanning the gap. The CDR3 region has the DNA TGTGCCAGCAGCCCCACTCTGGGGGGGCCTAGCACAGATACGCAGTATTTT. This translates into CASSPTLGGPSTDTQYF.

The count of this clone is one. The chain employs TRBV7-9 and TRBJ2-7; D possibly corresponds to TRBD1 (6 bases). The germline CDR1 and CDR2 sequences are SEHNR and FQNEAQ (reference sequence). V gave up 0 bases and J gave up 0 bases, with 9 bases separating them. The CDR3 runs to 15 residues. CDR3: CASSLAEGGSYEQYF. The CDR3 coding sequence is TGTGCCAGCAGCTTAGCGGAAGGGGGCTCCTACGAGCAGTACTTC.

DNA of the CDR3: TGTGCCAGTAGTGCGTGGGGGGGAGGACTGGTTGGGACTGAAGCTTTCTTT. Amino acids: CASSAWGGGLVGTEAFF. The chain joins TRBV19 to TRBJ1-1, with D perhaps matching TRBD1 (5 bases). Trimming cost V 5 bases and J 5 bases, with 24 bases left between them. The germline V gene encodes CDR1 LNHDA and CDR2 SQIVND (reference sequence). The CDR3 loop spans 17 amino acids.

This chain links TRBV28 with TRBJ2-7, with a tentative D call TRBD1 (5 bases). The germline V gene encodes CDR1 MDHEN and CDR2 SYDVKM. This CDR3 has 15 amino acids. The V gene lost 7 bases and the J gene lost 2 bases, with 18 bases spanning the gap. The CDR3 reads CASKGWAEPPYEQYF. CDR3 DNA: TGTGCCAGCAAGGGGTGGGCGGAGCCTCCCTACGAGCAGTACTTC.

The gene calls are TRBV6-2 or TRBV6-3 and TRBJ1-2; maybe TRBD1 (5 bases). Germline V lookup: CDR1 MNHEY, CDR2 SVGEGT. Trimming shortened V by 0 bases and J by 2 bases, and 16 bases separated the two germline ends. The CDR3 sequence is 17 residues long. In DNA, the CDR3 is TGTGCCAGCAGTTACTCACTACGTGGCAGGGCGAACTATGGCTACACCTTC. Translated, it gives CASSYSLRGRANYGYTF.

The CDR3 protein is CASSDSLAGGEETQYF. The CDR3 nucleotides are TGTGCCAGCAGTGACTCCCTAGCGGGGGGGGAGGAGACCCAGTACTTC. This chain links TRBV6-4 with TRBJ2-5; TRBD2 aligns across 12 bases. Trimming took 0 bases from V and 5 from J; bases not matched to a gene: 4. Germline lookup yields CDR1 MRHNA and CDR2 SNTAGT. The CDR3 totals 16 residues.

Comments on this clone: Different DNA sequences within this sample yield the same CDR3. J is TRBJ2-7 and V is TRBV4-3; TRBD1 matches 8 bases. CDR3 length equals 15 residues. V was pared by 1 base and J by 3 bases, with 5 bases of the junction left unmatched. CDR1 and CDR2 (germline): LGHNA, YSLEER. The CDR3 loop reads CASSQAGTGNYEQYF. CDR3 DNA: TGCGCCAGCAGCCAAGCTGGGACAGGTAACTACGAGCAGTACTTC.

This clone appeared once. V is TRBV28 and J is TRBJ1-4; no clear D. The CDR3 has 17 residues. CDR1 and CDR2 from the germline V gene are MDHEN and SYDVKM. V dropped 2 bases and J dropped 1 base, with 14 bases sitting between them. The CDR3 coding sequence is TGTGCCAGCAGTTTAGGGCTGATAACAGTAACTAATGAAAAACTGTTTTTT. Residues: CASSLGLITVTNEKLFF.

This chain uses TRBV3-1 (or the pseudogene TRBV3-2) with TRBJ1-6, with TRBD1 identical over 7 bases. CDR1 and CDR2 from the germline V gene are LGHDT and YNNKEL (reference sequence). Trimming cost V 4 bases and J 9 bases; bases outside gene matches: 9. The CDR3 extends over 15 amino acids. The CDR3 nucleotides are TGTGCCAGCAGCCCAACACAGGGGTCAGGTTCACCCCTCCACTTT. Residues: CASSPTQGSGSPLHF.

The chain uses TRBV10-3 and TRBJ2-7; 13 bases align to TRBD2. Trimming at V came to 2 bases and at J to 4 bases, leaving 2 bases not matched to a gene. From germline, CDR1 is ENHRY and CDR2 SYGVKD. The CDR3 sequence is 15 residues long. The CDR3 is CAISERLAGGYEQYF. DNA for the CDR3: TGTGCCATCAGTGAGAGACTAGCGGGAGGTTACGAGCAGTACTTC.

As DNA, the CDR3 is TGTGCCAGCAGCGCCCCCCTCGGACAGGGGGGAATGATGAACACTGAAGCTTTCTTT. Its protein product is CASSAPLGQGGMMNTEAFF. The chain couples TRBV16 to TRBJ1-1, with 10 bases matching TRBD1. CDR3 length: 19 residues. Germline V gene data show CDR1 as KGHSY and CDR2 as FQNENV. The junction had 15 bases not matched to a gene; V was cut back by 5 bases and J by 0 bases.

The chain couples TRBV6-5 to TRBJ2-2, with D perhaps TRBD1 (6 bases). The CDR3 length is 16 residues. Germline V gene lookup returns CDR1 MNHEY and CDR2 SVGAGI. Trimming removed 0 bases at V and 3 bases at J, with 11 bases between. CDR3 amino acids: CASSYSGQWYTGELFF. CDR3 sequence (DNA): TGTGCCAGCAGTTACTCCGGACAGTGGTACACCGGGGAGCTGTTTTTT.

This clone showed up just a few times. The gene calls are TRBV24-1 and TRBJ2-1; D possibly corresponds to TRBD2 (6 bases). Germline values: CDR1 KGHDR, CDR2 SFDVKD. The ends were cut back, 4 bases at V and 9 bases at J, with 9 bases in the middle. This CDR3 comprises 12 residues. CDR3 bases: TGTGCCACCAGTGACCCCGGGAGTGAGCAGTTCTTC. As protein: CATSDPGSEQFF.

V and J are TRBV28 and TRBJ2-1, with 11 bases fitting TRBD1. The CDR3 extends over 12 amino acids. V lost 8 bases to trimming and J lost 9 bases; unmatched junction nucleotides: 3. Germline V gives CDR1 MDHEN, CDR2 SYDVKM. The CDR3 DNA reads as TGTGCCAGCGGACAGGGGGCGAGTGAGCAGTTCTTC. Translated: CASGQGASEQFF.

The chain uses TRBV10-3 and TRBJ2-2; possibly TRBD2 for D (6 bases). This CDR3 spans 14 amino acids. CDR1 ENHRY and CDR2 SYGVKD come from the germline V gene. The V end lost 6 bases, the J end lost 7 bases, and 15 bases lay between the germline ends. The CDR3 nucleotides read TGTGCCATCAGGGGGGGTGAGAAAAACGGGGAGCTGTTTTTT. Its protein product is CAIRGGEKNGELFF.

The chain recombines TRBV7-2 with TRBJ2-3; TRBD2 aligns across 10 bases. CDR1 SGHTA and CDR2 FQGNSA come from the germline V gene. The CDR3 is 17 amino acids. J lost 6 bases, V lost 1 base, and 10 bases had no gene match. The CDR3 region is CASSLGIVGTSADTQYF. The CDR3 bases are TGTGCCAGCAGCTTAGGGATAGTTGGGACTAGCGCGGATACGCAGTATTTT.

The J gene is TRBJ2-3, the V gene TRBV19; TRBD2 might be the D (5 bases). V was cut by 1 base and J by 4 bases, with 9 bases left in between. CDR1 is LNHDA and CDR2 is SQIVND in the germline V gene (reference sequence). The CDR3 length is 14 residues. Here the CDR3 reads CASSIGLAADTQYF. The DNA for the CDR3 is TGTGCCAGTAGTATAGGGCTAGCAGCAGATACGCAGTATTTT.

This chain joins TRBV2 and TRBJ2-1; 13 nucleotides line up with TRBD2. Germline CDR1 is SNHLY and CDR2 is FYNNEI. This CDR3 has 16 amino acids. The V gene end was trimmed by 6 bases and the J gene end by 0 bases; junction bases not matched to a gene: 2. As DNA, the CDR3 is TGTGCCAGCAGAAGGACTAGCGGGAGCTCCTACAATGAGCAGTTCTTC. Its protein is CASRRTSGSSYNEQFF.